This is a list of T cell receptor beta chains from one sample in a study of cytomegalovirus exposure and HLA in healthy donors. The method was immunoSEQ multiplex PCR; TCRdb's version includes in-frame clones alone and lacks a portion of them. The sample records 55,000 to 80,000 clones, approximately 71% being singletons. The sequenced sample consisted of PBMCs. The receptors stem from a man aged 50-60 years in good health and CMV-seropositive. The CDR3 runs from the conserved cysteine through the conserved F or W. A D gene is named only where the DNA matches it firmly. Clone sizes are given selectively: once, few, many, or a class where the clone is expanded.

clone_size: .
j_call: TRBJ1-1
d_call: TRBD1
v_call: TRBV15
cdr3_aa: CATSRPGTGGLKNTEAFF
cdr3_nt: TGTGCCACCAGCAGACCAGGGACAGGGGGCTTAAAGAACACTGAAGCTTTCTTT

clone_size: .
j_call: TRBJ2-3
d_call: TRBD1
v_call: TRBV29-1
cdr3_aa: CSVAGQATGDGTDTQYF
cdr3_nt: TGCAGCGTGGCTGGCCAGGCGACAGGGGACGGCACAGATACGCAGTATTTT

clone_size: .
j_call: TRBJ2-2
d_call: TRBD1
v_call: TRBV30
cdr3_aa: CAWEGGTGTGELFF
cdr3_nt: TGTGCCTGGGAAGGAGGGACAGGAACCGGGGAGCTGTTTTTT

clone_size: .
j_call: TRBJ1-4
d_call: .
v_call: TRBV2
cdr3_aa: CASRTGIGRLKLFF
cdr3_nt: TGTGCCAGCAGAACAGGGATAGGCCGATTAAAACTGTTTTTT

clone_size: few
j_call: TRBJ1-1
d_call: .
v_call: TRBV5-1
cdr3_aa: CASRPDTRGAFF
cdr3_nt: TGCGCCAGCAGGCCGGACACGCGGGGAGCTTTCTTT

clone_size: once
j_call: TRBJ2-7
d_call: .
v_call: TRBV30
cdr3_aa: CAWSVTVRSSYEQYF
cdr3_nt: TGTGCCTGGAGTGTGACGGTGAGGAGCTCCTACGAGCAGTACTTC

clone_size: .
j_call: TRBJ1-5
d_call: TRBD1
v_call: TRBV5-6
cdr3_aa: CASSSWTGRNNQPQHF
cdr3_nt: TGTGCCAGCAGCTCCTGGACAGGGAGGAACAATCAGCCCCAGCATTTT

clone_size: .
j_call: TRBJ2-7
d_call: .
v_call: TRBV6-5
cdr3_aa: CASSSLSGAYEQYF
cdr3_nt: TGTGCCAGCAGTTCCCTGAGCGGTGCCTACGAGCAGTACTTC

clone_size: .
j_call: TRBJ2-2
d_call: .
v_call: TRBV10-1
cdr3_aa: CASSETLTGSVTGELFF
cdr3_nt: TGCGCCAGCAGTGAGACCCTAACAGGGAGTGTCACCGGGGAGCTGTTTTTT

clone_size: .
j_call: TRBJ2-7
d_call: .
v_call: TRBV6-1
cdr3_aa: CASSPSGRFEQYF
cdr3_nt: TGTGCCAGCAGTCCAAGCGGCAGGTTCGAGCAGTACTTC

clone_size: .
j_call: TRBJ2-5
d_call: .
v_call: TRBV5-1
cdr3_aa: CASSPPLGQDQETQYF
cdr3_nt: TGCGCCAGCAGCCCACCCCTCGGACAAGACCAAGAGACCCAGTACTTC

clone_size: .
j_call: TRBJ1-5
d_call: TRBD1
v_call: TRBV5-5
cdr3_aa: CASSLVRDRVLDQPQHF
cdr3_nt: TGTGCCAGCAGCTTGGTTCGGGACAGGGTATTGGATCAGCCCCAGCATTTT

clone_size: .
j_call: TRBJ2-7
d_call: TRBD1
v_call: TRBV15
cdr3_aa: CATSRAKGQAYEQYF
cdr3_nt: TGTGCCACCAGCAGGGCCAAGGGACAGGCCTACGAGCAGTACTTC

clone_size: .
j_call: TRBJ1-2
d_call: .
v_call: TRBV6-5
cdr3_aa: CASGAGALGYTF
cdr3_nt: TGTGCCAGCGGCGCGGGGGCGCTGGGCTACACCTTC

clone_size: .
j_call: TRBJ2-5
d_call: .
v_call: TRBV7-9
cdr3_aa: CASSPRQSQETQYF
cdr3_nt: TGTGCCAGCAGCCCCAGACAGAGCCAAGAGACCCAGTACTTC

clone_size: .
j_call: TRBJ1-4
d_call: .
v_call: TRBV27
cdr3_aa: CASRLLGTRNEKLFF
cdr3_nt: TGTGCCAGCAGGTTACTCGGGACACGGAATGAAAAACTGTTTTTT

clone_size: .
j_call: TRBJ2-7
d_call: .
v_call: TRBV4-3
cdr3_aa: CASSQVLGAYEQYF
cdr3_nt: TGCGCCAGCAGCCAAGTTTTAGGGGCCTACGAGCAGTACTTC

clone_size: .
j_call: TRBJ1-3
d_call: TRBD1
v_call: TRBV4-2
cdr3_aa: CASSQDRGAGNTIYF
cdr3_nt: TGTGCCAGCAGCCAAGACAGGGGGGCTGGAAACACCATATATTTT

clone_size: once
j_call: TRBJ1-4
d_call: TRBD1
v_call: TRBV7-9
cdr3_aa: CASSWTGGDEKLFF
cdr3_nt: TGTGCCAGCAGCTGGACAGGGGGCGATGAAAAACTGTTTTTT

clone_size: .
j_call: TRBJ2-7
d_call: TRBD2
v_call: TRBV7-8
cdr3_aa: CASSLERAGGPYEQYF
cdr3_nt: TGTGCCAGCAGCTTAGAACGGGCGGGGGGACCCTACGAGCAGTACTTC

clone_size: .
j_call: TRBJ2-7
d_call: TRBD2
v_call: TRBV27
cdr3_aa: CASRQLAGGPYEQYF
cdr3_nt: TGTGCCAGCAGACAACTAGCGGGAGGGCCTTACGAGCAGTACTTC

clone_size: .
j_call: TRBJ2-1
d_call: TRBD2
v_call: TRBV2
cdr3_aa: CASSRRLAGDNEQFF
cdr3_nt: TGTGCCAGCAGCAGAAGGCTAGCGGGAGACAATGAGCAGTTCTTC

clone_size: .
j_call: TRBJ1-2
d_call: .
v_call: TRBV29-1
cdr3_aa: CSVEQGNYGYTF
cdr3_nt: TGCAGCGTTGAACAGGGGAACTATGGCTACACCTTC

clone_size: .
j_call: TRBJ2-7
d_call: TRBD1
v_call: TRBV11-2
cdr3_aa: CASSLDMDRGKYEQYF
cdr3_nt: TGTGCCAGCAGCTTAGATATGGACAGGGGGAAATACGAGCAGTACTTC

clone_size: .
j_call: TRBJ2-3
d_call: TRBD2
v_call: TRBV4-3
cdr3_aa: CASSQTLAGGPGDTQYF
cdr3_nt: TGCGCCAGCAGCCAGACACTAGCGGGGGGGCCTGGAGATACGCAGTATTTT

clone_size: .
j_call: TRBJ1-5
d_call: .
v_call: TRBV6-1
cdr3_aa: CASSEASGRGNQPQHF
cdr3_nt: TGTGCCAGCAGTGAAGCTTCAGGGAGGGGCAATCAGCCCCAGCATTTT

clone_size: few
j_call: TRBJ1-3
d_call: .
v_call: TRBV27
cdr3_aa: CASRPGFSGNTIYF
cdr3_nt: TGTGCCAGCAGGCCAGGATTCTCTGGAAACACCATATATTTT

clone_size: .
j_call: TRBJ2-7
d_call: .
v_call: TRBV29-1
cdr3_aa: CSVCPAGYEQYF
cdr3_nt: TGCAGCGTCTGCCCCGCCGGGTACGAGCAGTACTTC

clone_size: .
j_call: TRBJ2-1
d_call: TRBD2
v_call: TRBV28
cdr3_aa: CASSSSGRAYNEQFF
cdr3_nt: TGTGCCAGCAGTTCCAGCGGGAGGGCGTACAATGAGCAGTTCTTC

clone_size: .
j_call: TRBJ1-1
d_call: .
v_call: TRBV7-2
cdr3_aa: CASSMTVITEAFF
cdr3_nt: TGTGCCAGCAGCATGACAGTGATCACTGAAGCTTTCTTT

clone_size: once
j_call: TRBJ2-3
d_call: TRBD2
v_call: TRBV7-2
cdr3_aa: CASSLGLAGTDTQYF
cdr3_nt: TGTGCCAGCAGCTTAGGGCTAGCGGGCACAGATACGCAGTATTTT

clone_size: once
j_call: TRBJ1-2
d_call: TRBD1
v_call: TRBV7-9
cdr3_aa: CASSSPPRDRLNYGYTF
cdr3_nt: TGTGCCAGCAGCTCTCCGCCCCGGGACAGGCTTAACTATGGCTACACCTTC

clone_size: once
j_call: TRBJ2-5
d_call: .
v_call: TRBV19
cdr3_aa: CASSIDQQETQYF
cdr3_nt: TGTGCCAGTAGTATAGACCAACAAGAGACCCAGTACTTC

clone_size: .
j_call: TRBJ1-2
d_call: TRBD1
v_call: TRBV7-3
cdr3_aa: CASSLGQGAGYGYTF
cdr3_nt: TGTGCCAGCAGCCTCGGACAGGGGGCAGGCTATGGCTACACCTTC

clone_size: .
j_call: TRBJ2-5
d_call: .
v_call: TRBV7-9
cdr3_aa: CASSTRTVQETQYF
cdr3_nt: TGTGCCAGCAGCACCCGGACAGTTCAAGAGACCCAGTACTTC

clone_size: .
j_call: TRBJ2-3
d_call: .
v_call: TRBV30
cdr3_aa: CAWSAREAQYF
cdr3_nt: TGTGCCTGGAGTGCTAGAGAAGCGCAGTATTTT

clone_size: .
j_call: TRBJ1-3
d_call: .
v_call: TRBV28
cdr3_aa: CASSFPNSGNTIYF
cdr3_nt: TGTGCCAGCAGTTTCCCCAACTCTGGAAACACCATATATTTT

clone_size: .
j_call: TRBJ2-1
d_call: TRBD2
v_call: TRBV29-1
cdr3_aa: CSVRVGGVADEQFF
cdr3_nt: TGCAGCGTACGTGTGGGGGGGGTCGCCGATGAGCAGTTCTTC

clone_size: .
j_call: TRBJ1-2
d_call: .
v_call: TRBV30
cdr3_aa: CAWSPDGIRISGYTF
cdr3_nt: TGTGCCTGGAGTCCGGACGGGATTCGGATATCTGGCTACACCTTC

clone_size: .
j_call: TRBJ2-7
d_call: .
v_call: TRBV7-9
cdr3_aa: CASSPWAGVYEQYF
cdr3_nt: TGTGCCAGCAGCCCCTGGGCAGGCGTCTACGAGCAGTACTTC

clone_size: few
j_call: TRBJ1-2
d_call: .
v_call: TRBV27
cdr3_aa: CVSSLATGGDYGYTF
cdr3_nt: TGTGTCAGCAGTTTGGCCACTGGGGGGGATTATGGCTACACCTTC

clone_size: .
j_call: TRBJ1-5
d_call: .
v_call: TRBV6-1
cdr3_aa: CASRIGQGHSQPQHF
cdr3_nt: TGTGCCAGCAGGATAGGGCAGGGTCACAGTCAGCCCCAGCATTTT

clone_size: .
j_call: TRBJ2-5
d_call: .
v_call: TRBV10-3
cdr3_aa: CAISETFGETQYF
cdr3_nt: TGTGCCATCAGTGAGACCTTCGGGGAGACCCAGTACTTC

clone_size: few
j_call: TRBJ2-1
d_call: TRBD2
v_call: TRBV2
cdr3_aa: CASSRLAGNEQFF
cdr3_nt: TGTGCCAGCAGCAGACTAGCGGGAAATGAGCAGTTCTTC